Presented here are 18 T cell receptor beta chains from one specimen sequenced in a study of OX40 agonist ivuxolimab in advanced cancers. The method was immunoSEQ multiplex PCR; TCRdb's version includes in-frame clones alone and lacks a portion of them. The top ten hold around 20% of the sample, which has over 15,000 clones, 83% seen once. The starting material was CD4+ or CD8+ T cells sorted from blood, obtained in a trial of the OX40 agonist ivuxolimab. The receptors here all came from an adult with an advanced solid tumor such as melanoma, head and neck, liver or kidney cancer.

The CDR3 reads CASSILGTLTYNEQFF. The CDR3 DNA follows: TGTGCCAGCAGCATCTTGGGGACATTGACCTACAATGAGCAGTTCTTC. The rearrangement links TRBV27 to TRBJ2-1; perhaps TRBD1 as D (6 bases). The CDR3 is made up of 16 amino acids. V lost 6 bases, J lost 2 bases, and 17 bases lay in between. The germline gives CDR1 MNHEY, CDR2 SMNVEV (reference sequence).

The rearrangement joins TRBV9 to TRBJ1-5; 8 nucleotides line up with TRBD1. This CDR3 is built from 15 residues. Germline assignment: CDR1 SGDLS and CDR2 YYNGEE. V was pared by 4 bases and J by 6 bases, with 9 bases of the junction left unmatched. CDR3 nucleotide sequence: TGTGCCAGCAGCCTAGGACAGGGAATGGCTCAGCCCCAGCATTTT. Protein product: CASSLGQGMAQPQHF.

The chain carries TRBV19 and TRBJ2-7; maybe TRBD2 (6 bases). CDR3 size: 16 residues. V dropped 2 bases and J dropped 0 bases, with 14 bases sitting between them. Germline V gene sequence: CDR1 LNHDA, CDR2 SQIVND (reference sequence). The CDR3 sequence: CASSISVAEPSYEQYF. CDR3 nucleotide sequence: TGTGCCAGTAGTATATCGGTAGCGGAACCCTCCTACGAGCAGTACTTC.

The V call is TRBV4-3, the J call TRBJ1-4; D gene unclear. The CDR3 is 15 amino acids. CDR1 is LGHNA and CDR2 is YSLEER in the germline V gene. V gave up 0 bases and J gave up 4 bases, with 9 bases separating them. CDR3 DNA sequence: TGCGCCAGCAGCCAAGATTCCCAGTTTAATGAAAAACTGTTTTTT. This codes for CASSQDSQFNEKLFF.

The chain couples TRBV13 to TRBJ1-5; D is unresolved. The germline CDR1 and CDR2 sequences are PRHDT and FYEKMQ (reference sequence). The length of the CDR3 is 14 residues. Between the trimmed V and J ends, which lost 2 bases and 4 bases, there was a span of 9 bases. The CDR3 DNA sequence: TGTGCCAGCAGCTTACGGGCCGCTAATCAGCCCCAGCATTTT. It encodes CASSLRAANQPQHF.

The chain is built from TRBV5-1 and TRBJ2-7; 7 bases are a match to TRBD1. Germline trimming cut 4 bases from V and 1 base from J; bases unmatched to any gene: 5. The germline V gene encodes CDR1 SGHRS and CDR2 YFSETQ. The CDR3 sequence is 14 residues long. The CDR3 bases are TGCGCCAGCAGCATTCGGACAGGATCCTACGAGCAGTACTTC. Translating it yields CASSIRTGSYEQYF.

The CDR3 loop reads CASSSASGSTTQYF. The CDR3 DNA is TGTGCCAGCAGTTCAGCTAGCGGGAGTACCACGCAGTATTTT. The chain couples TRBV27 to TRBJ2-3; 10 bases line up with TRBD2. J gave up 9 bases and V 4 bases, and 7 bases lay outside the gene matches. The CDR3 totals 14 residues. Germline V gene lookup returns CDR1 MNHEY and CDR2 SMNVEV (reference sequence).

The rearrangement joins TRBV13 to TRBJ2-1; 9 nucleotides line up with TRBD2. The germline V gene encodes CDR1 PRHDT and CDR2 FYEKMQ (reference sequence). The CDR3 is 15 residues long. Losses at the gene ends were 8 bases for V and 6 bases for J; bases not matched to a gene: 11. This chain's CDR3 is CASLISGRPGNEQFF. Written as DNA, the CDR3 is TGTGCCAGCCTAATTAGCGGGAGACCGGGCAATGAGCAGTTCTTC.

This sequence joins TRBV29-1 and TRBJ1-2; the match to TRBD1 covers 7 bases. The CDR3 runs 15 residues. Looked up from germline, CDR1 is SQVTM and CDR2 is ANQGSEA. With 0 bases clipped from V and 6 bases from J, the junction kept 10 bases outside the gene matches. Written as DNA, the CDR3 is TGCAGCGTTGAAGAGGGTGACAGGGTATCCGATGGCTACACCTTC. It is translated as CSVEEGDRVSDGYTF.

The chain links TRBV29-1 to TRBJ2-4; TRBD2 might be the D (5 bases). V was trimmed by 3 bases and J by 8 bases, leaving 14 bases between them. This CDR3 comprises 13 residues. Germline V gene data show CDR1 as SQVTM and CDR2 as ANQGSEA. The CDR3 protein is CSVEVAQRDIQYF. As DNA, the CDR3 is TGCAGCGTTGAGGTCGCACAGAGGGACATTCAGTACTTC.

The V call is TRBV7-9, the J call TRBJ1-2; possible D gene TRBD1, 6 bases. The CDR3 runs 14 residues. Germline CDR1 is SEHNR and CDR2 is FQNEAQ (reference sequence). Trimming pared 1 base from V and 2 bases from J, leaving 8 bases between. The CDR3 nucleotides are TGTGCCAGCAGCTTAGGGACAGCAAACTATGGCTACACCTTC. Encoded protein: CASSLGTANYGYTF.

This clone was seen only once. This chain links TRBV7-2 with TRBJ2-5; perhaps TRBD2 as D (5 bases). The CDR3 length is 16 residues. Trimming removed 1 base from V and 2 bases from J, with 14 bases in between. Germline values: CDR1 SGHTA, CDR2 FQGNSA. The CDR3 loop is CASSLVSLVVQETQYF. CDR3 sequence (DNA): TGTGCCAGCAGCTTAGTATCACTAGTAGTACAAGAGACCCAGTACTTC.

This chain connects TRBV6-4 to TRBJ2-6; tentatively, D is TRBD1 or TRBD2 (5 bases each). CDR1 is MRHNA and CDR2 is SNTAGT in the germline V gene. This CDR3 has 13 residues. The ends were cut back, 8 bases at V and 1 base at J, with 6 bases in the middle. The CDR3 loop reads CASGGSGANVLTF. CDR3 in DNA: TGTGCCAGCGGGGGATCTGGGGCCAACGTCCTGACTTTC.

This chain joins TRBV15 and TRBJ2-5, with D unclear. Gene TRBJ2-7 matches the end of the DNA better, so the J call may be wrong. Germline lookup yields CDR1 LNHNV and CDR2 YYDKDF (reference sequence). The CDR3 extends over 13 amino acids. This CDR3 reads CATSRDKGYEQYF. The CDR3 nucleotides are TGTGCCACCAGCAGAGATAAGGGCTACGAGCAGTACTTC.

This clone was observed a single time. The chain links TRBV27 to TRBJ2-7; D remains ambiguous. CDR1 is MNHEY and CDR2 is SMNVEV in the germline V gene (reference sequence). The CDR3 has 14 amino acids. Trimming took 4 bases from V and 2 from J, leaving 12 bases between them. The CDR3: CASSYSAAPYEQYF. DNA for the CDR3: TGTGCCAGCAGTTACTCCGCGGCGCCCTACGAGCAGTACTTC.

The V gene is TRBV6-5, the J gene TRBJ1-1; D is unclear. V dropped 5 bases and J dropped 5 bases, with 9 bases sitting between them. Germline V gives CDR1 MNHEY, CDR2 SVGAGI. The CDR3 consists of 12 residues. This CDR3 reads CASSPLRTEAFF. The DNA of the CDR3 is TGTGCCAGCAGTCCCCTCCGAACTGAAGCTTTCTTT.

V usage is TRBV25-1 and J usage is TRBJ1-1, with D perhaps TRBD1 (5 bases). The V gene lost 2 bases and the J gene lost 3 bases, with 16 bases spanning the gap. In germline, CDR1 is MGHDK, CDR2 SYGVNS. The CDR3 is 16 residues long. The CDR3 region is CASSEPRTGGDTEAFF. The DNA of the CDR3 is TGTGCCAGCAGTGAACCACGAACGGGAGGGGACACTGAAGCTTTCTTT.

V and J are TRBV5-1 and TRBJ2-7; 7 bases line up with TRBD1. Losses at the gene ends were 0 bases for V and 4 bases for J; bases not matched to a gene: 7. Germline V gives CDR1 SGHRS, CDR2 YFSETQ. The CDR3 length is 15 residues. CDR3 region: CASSLALGGKYEQYF. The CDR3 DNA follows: TGCGCCAGCAGCTTGGCCTTAGGGGGCAAGTACGAGCAGTACTTC.